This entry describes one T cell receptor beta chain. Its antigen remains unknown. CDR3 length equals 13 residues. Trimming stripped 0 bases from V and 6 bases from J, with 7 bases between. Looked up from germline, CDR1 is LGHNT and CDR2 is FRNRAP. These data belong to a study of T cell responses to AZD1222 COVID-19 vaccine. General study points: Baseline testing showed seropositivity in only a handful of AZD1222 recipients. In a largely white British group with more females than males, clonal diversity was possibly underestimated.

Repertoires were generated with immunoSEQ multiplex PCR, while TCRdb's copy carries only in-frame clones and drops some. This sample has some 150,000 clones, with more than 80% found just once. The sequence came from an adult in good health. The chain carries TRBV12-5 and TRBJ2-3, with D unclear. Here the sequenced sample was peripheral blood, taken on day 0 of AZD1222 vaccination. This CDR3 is CASGLVAPDTQYF. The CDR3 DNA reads TGTGCTAGTGGTTTGGTTGCCCCGGATACGCAGTATTTT.